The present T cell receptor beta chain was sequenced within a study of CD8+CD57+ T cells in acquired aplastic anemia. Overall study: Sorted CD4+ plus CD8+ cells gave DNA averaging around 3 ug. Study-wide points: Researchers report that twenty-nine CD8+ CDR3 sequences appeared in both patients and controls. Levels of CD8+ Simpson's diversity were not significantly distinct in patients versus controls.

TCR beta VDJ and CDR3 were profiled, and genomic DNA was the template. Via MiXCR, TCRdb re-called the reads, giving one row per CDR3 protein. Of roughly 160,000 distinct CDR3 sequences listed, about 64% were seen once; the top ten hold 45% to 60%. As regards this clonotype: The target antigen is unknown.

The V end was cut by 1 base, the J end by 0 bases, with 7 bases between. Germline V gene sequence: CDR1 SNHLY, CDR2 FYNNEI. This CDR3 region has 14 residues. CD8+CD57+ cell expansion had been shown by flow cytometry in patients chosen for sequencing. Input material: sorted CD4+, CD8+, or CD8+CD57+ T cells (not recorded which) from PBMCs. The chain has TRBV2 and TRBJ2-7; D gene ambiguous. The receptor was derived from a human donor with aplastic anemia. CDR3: CASSEDSSSYEQYF. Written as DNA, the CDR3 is TGTGCCAGCAGTGAAGACAGCAGCTCCTACGAGCAGTACTTC.